The clone carrying this T cell receptor beta chain was picked up many times. Sequence at one end of the junction differs from germline and may be a read error. Sample-barcoded 5' priming and a J-beta primer mix drove a second PCR of roughly 6 to 12 cycles. Every molecule of cDNA carried a tag from a template-switch adaptor with 12 random nucleotides. TCRdb recomputed calls from the 5' RACE reads with MiXCR, one row per CDR3 protein. The sample has about 1,500,000 distinct CDR3 sequences, about 43% seen once. The data were obtained in a study of blood T cells in healthy people across ages. The clonotype originates from a woman aged 18-29 years in good health. Sequenced sample: blood.

The DNA for the CDR3 is TGTGCCAGCAGTTTGGGGAACTATGGCTACACCTTC. It specifies CASSLGNYGYTF. The chain couples TRBV5-1 to TRBJ1-2; D ambiguous. The length of the CDR3 is 12 residues. Germline-derived CDR1 and CDR2 are SGHRS and YFSETQ.